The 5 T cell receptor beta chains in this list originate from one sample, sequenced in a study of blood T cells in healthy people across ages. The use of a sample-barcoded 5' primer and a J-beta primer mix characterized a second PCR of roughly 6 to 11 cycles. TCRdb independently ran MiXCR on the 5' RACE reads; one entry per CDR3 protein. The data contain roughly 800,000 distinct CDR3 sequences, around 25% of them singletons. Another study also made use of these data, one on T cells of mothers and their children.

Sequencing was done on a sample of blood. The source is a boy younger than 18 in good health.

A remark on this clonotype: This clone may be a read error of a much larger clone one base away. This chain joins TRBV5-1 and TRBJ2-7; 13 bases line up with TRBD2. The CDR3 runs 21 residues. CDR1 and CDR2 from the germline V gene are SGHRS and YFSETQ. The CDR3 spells CASSFRIGLAGDTSTFYKQYF. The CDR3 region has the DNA TGCGCCAGCAGCTTTAGGATTGGACTAGCGGGAGATACGAGCACTTTCTACAAGCAGTACTTC.

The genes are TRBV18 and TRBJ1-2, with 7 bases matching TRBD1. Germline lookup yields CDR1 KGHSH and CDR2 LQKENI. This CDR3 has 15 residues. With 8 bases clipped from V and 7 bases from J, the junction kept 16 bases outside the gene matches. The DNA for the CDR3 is TGTGCCAGCCACACAGGGGTGGGGGGCGCACCTGGCTACACCTTC. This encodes CASHTGVGGAPGYTF.

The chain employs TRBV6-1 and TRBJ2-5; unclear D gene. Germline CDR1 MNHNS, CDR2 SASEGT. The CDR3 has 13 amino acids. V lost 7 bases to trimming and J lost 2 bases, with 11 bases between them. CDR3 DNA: TGTGCCAGCACAAGGAGTATTCAAGAGACCCAGTACTTC. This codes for CASTRSIQETQYF.

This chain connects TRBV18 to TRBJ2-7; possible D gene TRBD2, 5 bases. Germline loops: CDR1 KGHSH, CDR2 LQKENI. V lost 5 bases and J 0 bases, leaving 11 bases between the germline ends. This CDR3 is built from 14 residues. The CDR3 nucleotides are TGTGCCAGCTCATCCCAAGCGGACTCCTACGAGCAGTACTTC. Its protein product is CASSSQADSYEQYF.

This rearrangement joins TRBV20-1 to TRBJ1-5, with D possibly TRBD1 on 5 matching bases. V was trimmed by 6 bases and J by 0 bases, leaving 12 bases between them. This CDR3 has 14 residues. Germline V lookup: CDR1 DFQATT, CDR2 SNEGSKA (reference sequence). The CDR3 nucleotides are TGCAGTGCGGACAAAGGGTATAGCAATCAGCCCCAGCATTTT. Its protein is CSADKGYSNQPQHF.